Below, 11 T cell receptor beta chains from the same sample are listed, as sequenced in a study of T cells in Graves' hyperthyroidism and ophthalmopathy. The investigators amplified TCR beta CDR3 regions from RNA transcripts. The study used the HTBI primer set for a first-round RT-PCR of the TCR CDR3. TCRdb re-called the multiplex PCR reads through MiXCR, storing one row per CDR3 protein. This table has hundreds of thousands of distinct CDR3 sequences, approximately 40% appearing once. Sequencing input: blood. Receptor source: a woman between 40 and 55 years old with Graves' hyperthyroidism.

The chain has TRBV19 and TRBJ2-5; 8 bases line up with TRBD1. Per germline, CDR1 LNHDA and CDR2 SQIVND (reference sequence). This CDR3 has 15 residues. V shed 5 bases, J shed 1 base, and the junction held 6 bases outside the gene matches. The CDR3 nucleotides read TGTGCCAGTAGTCCCTGGGGACAGGTCCAAGAGACCCAGTACTTC. This translates into CASSPWGQVQETQYF.

The V and J genes are TRBV20-1 and TRBJ2-7; 8 bases fit TRBD2. V lost 3 bases, J lost 2 bases, and 12 bases stayed unmatched. Germline values: CDR1 DFQATT, CDR2 SNEGSKA (reference sequence). There are 16 residues in the CDR3. CDR3: CSASRSELAATYEQYF. CDR3 nucleotides: TGCAGTGCTAGTCGGAGTGAACTAGCGGCGACCTACGAGCAGTACTTC.

J is TRBJ2-2 and V is TRBV9; 10 nucleotides line up with TRBD2. V lost 0 bases to trimming and J lost 7 bases; unmatched junction nucleotides: 9. Germline values: CDR1 SGDLS, CDR2 YYNGEE. CDR3 size: 17 residues. CDR3 nucleotide sequence: TGTGCCAGCAGCGTAGAAGCAGCGGGAGGGCCTGGCGGGGAGCTGTTTTTT. This codes for CASSVEAAGGPGGELFF.

This clonotype was counted at least ten times. The chain links TRBV9 to TRBJ2-5; 7 positions agree with TRBD2. The CDR3 sequence is 15 residues long. Unmatched junction bases numbered 5, after V lost 2 bases and J lost 1 base. In germline, CDR1 is SGDLS, CDR2 YYNGEE. CDR3 bases: TGTGCCAGCAGCGTTGGGGGAGGGCTCCAAGAGACCCAGTACTTC. Protein sequence: CASSVGGGLQETQYF.

This CDR3 is CSVDLGVGEQYF. CDR3 DNA sequence: TGCAGCGTTGATCTAGGGGTCGGCGAGCAGTACTTC. J is TRBJ2-7 and V is TRBV29-1; D perhaps matches TRBD1 (5 bases). Looked up from germline, CDR1 is SQVTM and CDR2 is ANQGSEA. With 3 bases removed from V and 6 bases from J, the gap between germline ends came to 12 bases. The CDR3 loop spans 12 amino acids.

As for this clonotype: A much larger clone sits a single nucleotide away, making a read error possible. CDR3: CSVPGSASYGYTF. CDR3 DNA sequence: TGCAGCGTCCCTGGATCGGCTAGCTATGGCTACACCTTC. The chain is built from TRBV29-1 and TRBJ1-2; no reliable D call. Germline CDR1 SQVTM, CDR2 ANQGSEA. The CDR3 runs to 13 residues. Trimming cost V 6 bases and J 4 bases, with 15 bases left between them.

As concerns this clonotype: A read error may explain this, as a much larger clone is one base away. Written as DNA, the CDR3 is TGTGCCGGCAGCTTATCAGGTGGGAGCTCCTACGAGCAGTACTTC. Translated, it gives CAGSLSGGSSYEQYF. The chain recombines TRBV7-9 with TRBJ2-7; possible D gene TRBD2, 5 bases. This CDR3 is built from 15 residues. CDR1 and CDR2 from the germline V gene are SEHNR and FQNEAQ (reference sequence).

As for this clonotype: One end of the junction fails to match germline, which may point to a read error. The gene calls are TRBV24-1 and TRBJ1-3; D perhaps matches TRBD1 (5 bases). Germline-derived CDR1 and CDR2 are KGHDR and SFDVKD. The CDR3 loop spans 14 amino acids. CDR3 protein: CASSPGNSGNTIYF. In DNA, the CDR3 is TGTGCCAGCAGTCCAGGGAACTCTGGAAACACCATATATTTT.

This clonotype was recorded a few times. The chain employs TRBV5-1 and TRBJ1-6; perhaps TRBD1 as D (5 bases). Per the germline V gene, CDR1 is SGHRS and CDR2 is YFSETQ. Deletions cut 1 base from V and 10 bases from J, with 15 bases between. The CDR3 length is 15 residues. For the CDR3, the DNA is TGCGCCAGCAGCTTGTTTGGAGGGGAGGAATCACCCCTCCACTTT. As protein: CASSLFGGEESPLHF. The variable domain in full, completed from reference TRBV5-1 and TRBJ1-6, reads KAGVTQTPRYLIKTRGQQVTLSCSPISGHRSVSWYQQTPGQGLQFLFEYFSETQRNKGNFPGRFSGRQFSNSRSEMNVSTLELGDSALYLCASSLFGGEESPLHFGNGTRLTVT.

This clonotype was observed a few times. The CDR3 nucleotides read TGTGCCAGCAGCTTTTGGACAGGGTTGCACGAGCAGTACTTC. It specifies CASSFWTGLHEQYF. The V and J genes are TRBV11-2 and TRBJ2-7, with 8 bases that match TRBD1. The V gene's germline CDR1 is SGHAT and CDR2 FQNNGV. J was trimmed by 5 bases and V by 3 bases; bases with no gene match: 6. The CDR3 sequence is 14 residues long. Combining the CDR3 with reference TRBV11-2 and TRBJ2-7 gives the whole variable domain EAGVAQSPRYKIIEKRQSVAFWCNPISGHATLYWYQQILGQGPKLLIQFQNNGVVDDSQLPKDRFSAERLKGVDSTLKIQPAKLEDSAVYLCASSFWTGLHEQYFGPGTRLTVT.

This clonotype turned up a few times. In nucleotides, the CDR3 is TGTGCCAGCACCCGGGACAGGGGAACCTACGAGCAGTACTTC. It encodes CASTRDRGTYEQYF. This chain joins TRBV7-2 and TRBJ2-7; TRBD1 matches 10 bases. This CDR3 contains 14 residues. Trimming at V came to 7 bases and at J to 2 bases, leaving 5 bases not matched to a gene. Looked up from germline, CDR1 is SGHTA and CDR2 is FQGNSA.